The 19 T cell receptor beta chains below all came from one sample that was sequenced in a study of cytomegalovirus exposure and HLA in healthy donors. It was with 60 Vbeta and 13 Jbeta primers that the PCR ran. The table came from immunoSEQ multiplex PCR; TCRdb's copy has only in-frame clones and leaves some out. Found here are over 95,000 clones, about 80% of them singletons; the top ten hold roughly 12%. Sequencing was performed on PBMCs. Receptors were obtained from a woman aged 40-49 years in good health and CMV-seropositive.

This clone has only one observation. CDR3 DNA sequence: TGCGCCAGCAGCTTGGGCGGGACAGGGGTATCACCCCTCCACTTT. Its translation is CASSLGGTGVSPLHF. The J gene is TRBJ1-6, the V gene TRBV5-1; TRBD1 aligns across 10 bases. This CDR3 has 15 residues. J gave up 10 bases and V 0 bases, and 4 bases lay outside the gene matches. CDR1 is SGHRS and CDR2 is YFSETQ in the germline V gene.

The chain recombines TRBV7-8 with TRBJ2-7, with D possibly matching TRBD2 (5 bases). Germline assignment: CDR1 SGHVS and CDR2 FQNEAQ. The CDR3 has 15 amino acids. V was clipped by 2 bases and J by 3 bases, with 14 bases between them. Here the CDR3 DNA reads TGTGCCAGCAGCTTAATGGGAGACACAATCTACGAGCAGTACTTC. It encodes CASSLMGDTIYEQYF.

The genes are TRBV5-6 and TRBJ1-2; D is possibly TRBD1 (6 bases). V shed 4 bases and J shed 1 base, with 14 bases lying between them. The germline gives CDR1 SGHDT, CDR2 YYEEEE. The CDR3 length is 15 residues. The CDR3 DNA reads as TGTGCCAGCAGCGTTCTAGGACAGATTAACTATGGCTACACCTTC. This translates into CASSVLGQINYGYTF.

The J gene is TRBJ1-2, the V gene TRBV5-1; D is ambiguous. V lost 6 bases and J lost 5, with 8 bases in between. CDR3 length: 11 residues. Per the germline V gene, CDR1 is SGHRS and CDR2 is YFSETQ. CDR3 nucleotides: TGCGCCAGCAATTCGGGATATGGCTACACCTTC. This sequence encodes CASNSGYGYTF.

The chain uses TRBV2 and TRBJ1-1, with D perhaps matching TRBD1 (6 bases). Looked up from germline, CDR1 is SNHLY and CDR2 is FYNNEI. Trimming shortened V by 7 bases and J by 7 bases, and 16 bases separated the two germline ends. The CDR3 runs to 13 residues. The CDR3 bases are TGTGCCAGCAAGAGGCTACAGGGCGGTGAAGCTTTCTTT. It translates to CASKRLQGGEAFF.

V is TRBV7-9 and J is TRBJ1-1; tentatively, D is TRBD1 (5 bases). The CDR3 loop spans 13 amino acids. V was clipped by 3 bases and J by 4 bases, with 9 bases between them. Germline loops: CDR1 SEHNR, CDR2 FQNEAQ (reference sequence). CDR3 DNA: TGTGCCAGCAGCTTCGGGACTCTCACTGAAGCTTTCTTT. Its translation is CASSFGTLTEAFF.

V gene TRBV29-1 combines with J gene TRBJ1-2; D gene ambiguous. Germline-derived CDR1 and CDR2 are SQVTM and ANQGSEA. V was shortened by 7 bases and J by 8 bases, with 17 bases between the two germline ends. The CDR3 spans 12 residues. CDR3 DNA sequence: TGCAGCGCCGTCCGGGCCAGCGGAGGCTACACCTTC. Its protein is CSAVRASGGYTF.

This clone appeared a single time. This sequence joins TRBV9 and TRBJ2-1, with D hard to call. CDR3 size: 15 residues. The germline V gene encodes CDR1 SGDLS and CDR2 YYNGEE. Trimming took 0 bases from V and 0 from J, leaving 7 bases between them. CDR3 residues: CASSVALSSYNEQFF. The CDR3 bases are TGTGCCAGCAGCGTAGCACTTAGCTCCTACAATGAGCAGTTCTTC.

This clone has only one observation. DNA of the CDR3: TGCGCCAGCAGCTTACCGACCGGGACAGGGGGAGATACGCAGTATTTT. The encoded protein is CASSLPTGTGGDTQYF. This chain uses TRBV5-1 with TRBJ2-3, with 11 bases matching TRBD1. V shed 2 bases, J shed 5 bases, and the junction held 7 bases outside the gene matches. In germline, CDR1 is SGHRS, CDR2 YFSETQ. CDR3 length equals 16 residues.

V gene TRBV6-6 combines with J gene TRBJ1-5, with TRBD1 identical over 7 bases. CDR1 is MNHNY and CDR2 is SVGAGI in the germline V gene (reference sequence). The CDR3 runs to 15 residues. V lost 3 bases to trimming and J lost 9 bases; unmatched junction nucleotides: 11. The CDR3 DNA reads as TGTGCCAGCAGTTATCGGACAGGTAGTAACGGGCCCCAGCATTTT. Encoded protein: CASSYRTGSNGPQHF.

The chain recombines TRBV2 with TRBJ1-6; 7 positions match TRBD1. Germline lookup yields CDR1 SNHLY and CDR2 FYNNEI. After removal of 4 bases from V and 6 bases from J, the junction contained 6 bases not matched to a gene. CDR3 length: 15 residues. CDR3 loop: CASSVEGARNSPLHF. In nucleotides, the CDR3 is TGTGCCAGCAGTGTGGAGGGGGCGCGTAATTCACCCCTCCACTTT.

The V call is TRBV7-9, the J call TRBJ1-1; 7 bases align to TRBD1. CDR1 and CDR2 (germline): SEHNR, FQNEAQ (reference sequence). The CDR3 length is 15 residues. V lost 6 bases, J lost 5 bases, and 12 bases stayed unmatched. CDR3 region: CASSFYRGVGTEAFF. CDR3 nucleotides: TGTGCCAGCAGTTTCTACAGGGGTGTGGGTACTGAAGCTTTCTTT.

The chain employs TRBV30 and TRBJ1-5; D uncertain. CDR1 GTSNPN and CDR2 SVGIG come from the germline V gene (reference sequence). Deletions cut 3 bases from V and 0 bases from J, with 15 bases between. The CDR3 runs to 16 residues. This chain's CDR3 is CAWRGPGINSNQPQHF. The CDR3 DNA reads TGTGCCTGGAGGGGCCCCGGAATCAATAGCAATCAGCCCCAGCATTTT.

The chain couples TRBV2 to TRBJ2-2; a possible D gene is TRBD1 (7 bases). Germline V gene data show CDR1 as SNHLY and CDR2 as FYNNEI. Trimming stripped 8 bases from V and 5 bases from J, with 18 bases between. The CDR3 length is 15 residues. The CDR3 nucleotides are TGTGCCAGCGCTTTCCCGTCAGGGGGGACCGGGGAGCTGTTTTTT. Translated, it gives CASAFPSGGTGELFF.

This rearrangement joins TRBV6-4 to TRBJ1-1; D gene unclear. Germline CDR1 MRHNA, CDR2 SNTAGT. V was cut by 6 bases and J by 7 bases, with 18 bases left in between. This CDR3 is 14 amino acids long. The CDR3 bases are TGTGCCAGCAGGCCCGAACCGGGGTCCCTTGAAGCTTTCTTT. Protein: CASRPEPGSLEAFF.

The rearrangement uses TRBV6-1 and TRBJ2-5, with D possibly matching TRBD2 (6 bases). Germline V CDR1 and CDR2: MNHNS, SASEGT. The V gene lost 5 bases and the J gene lost 0 bases, with 7 bases spanning the gap. This CDR3 comprises 13 residues. CDR3 bases: TGTGCCAGCAGTCGGGACTACCAAGAGACCCAGTACTTC. The encoded protein is CASSRDYQETQYF.

The chain has TRBV7-3 and TRBJ1-2; unclear D gene. Germline CDR1 SGHTA, CDR2 FQGTGA. This CDR3 has 13 amino acids. Deletions cut 4 bases from V and 6 bases from J, with 12 bases between. In DNA form, the CDR3 reads TGTGCCAGCAGCTCGTTTACCGGGGATGGCTACACCTTC. Protein sequence: CASSSFTGDGYTF.

The chain is built from TRBV7-9 and TRBJ1-2; tentative D call: TRBD1 (6 bases). The length of the CDR3 is 15 residues. With 5 bases removed from V and 1 base from J, the gap between germline ends came to 14 bases. Germline V lookup: CDR1 SEHNR, CDR2 FQNEAQ (reference sequence). The CDR3 sequence is CASSLRDIFNYGYTF. CDR3 in DNA: TGTGCCAGCAGCCTCCGGGACATCTTTAACTATGGCTACACCTTC. The whole variable domain, filled in from reference TRBV7-9 and TRBJ1-2, reads DTGVSQNPRHKITKRGQNVTFRCDPISEHNRLYWYRQTLGQGPEFLTYFQNEAQLEKSRLLSDRFSAERPKGSFSTLEIQRTEQGDSAMYLCASSLRDIFNYGYTFGSGTRLTVV.

This chain joins TRBV12-5 and TRBJ1-1, with D unclear. Per germline, CDR1 LGHNT and CDR2 FRNRAP. The V end lost 1 base, the J end lost 11 bases, and 17 bases lay between the germline ends. The CDR3 is 14 residues long. Here the CDR3 reads CASGLGEVGRGAFF. The CDR3 DNA reads TGTGCTAGTGGTTTGGGGGAGGTGGGGAGAGGGGCTTTCTTT.